This TCR beta chain was obtained from a study of response to subunit inactivated influenza vaccine. One entry per CDR3 protein, called by TCRdb with MiXCR from the RT-PCR reads. The profile shows almost 250,000 distinct CDR3 sequences, more than 9% of them singletons. This clonotype was found many times. The target antigen is unknown. Trimming took 5 bases from V and 8 from J; bases not matched to a gene: 9. The CDR3 extends over 15 amino acids. Regarding the study as a whole: That few new T cells are recruited by each seasonal influenza vaccination was the authors' suggestion.

This sequence was found in a middle-aged man who received an inactivated influenza vaccine. The sequencing here drew on non-naive T cells sorted from PBMCs, taken 14 days before vaccination. The V and J genes are TRBV12-3 or TRBV12-4 and TRBJ1-2, with 12 bases aligning to TRBD1. CDR3 in amino acids: CASSPGDRGLQGYTF. The CDR3 coding sequence is TGTGCCAGCAGTCCAGGGGACAGGGGGCTTCAGGGCTACACCTTC.